These T cell receptor beta chains were read from a single sample in a study of CD8+CD57+ T cells in acquired aplastic anemia. TCRdb used MiXCR to reprocess the reads, holding one entry per CDR3 protein. The table includes about 150,000 distinct CDR3 sequences, about 50% detected once. Sequencing input: sorted CD4+, CD8+, or CD8+CD57+ T cells (not recorded which) from PBMCs. These receptors were obtained from a human donor with aplastic anemia. Each CDR3 is given with its conserved first and last residue. Fields, in order: CDR3 protein, CDR3 DNA, J gene, D gene, clone size, V gene. The D gene is left open where the match is weak. The size field is filled for only some rows; it gives once, few, many or a size class.

CDR3 protein: CATSRGNGPYEQYF
CDR3 DNA: TGTGCCACCAGCAGAGGAAACGGACCCTACGAGCAGTACTTC
J gene: TRBJ2-7
D gene: -
clone size: -
V gene: TRBV15

CDR3 protein: CSVLISGADTQYF
CDR3 DNA: TGCAGCGTTTTAATATCTGGGGCAGATACGCAGTATTTT
J gene: TRBJ2-3
D gene: -
clone size: -
V gene: TRBV29-1

CDR3 protein: CASSFAGGTNQPQHF
CDR3 DNA: TGTGCCAGCAGCTTCGCGGGGGGAACGAATCAGCCCCAGCATTTT
J gene: TRBJ1-5
D gene: -
clone size: -
V gene: TRBV7-8

CDR3 protein: CASSSGGPTDTQYF
CDR3 DNA: TGCGCCAGCAGCTCAGGGGGACCCACAGATACGCAGTATTTT
J gene: TRBJ2-3
D gene: TRBD1
clone size: -
V gene: TRBV5-1

CDR3 protein: CASRGEGRASPLHF
CDR3 DNA: TGTGCCAGCAGGGGAGAGGGCAGGGCCTCACCCCTCCACTTT
J gene: TRBJ1-6
D gene: -
clone size: -
V gene: TRBV2

CDR3 protein: CASKPGNTGSYGYTF
CDR3 DNA: TGTGCCAGCAAACCGGGGAACACGGGCTCTTATGGCTACACCTTC
J gene: TRBJ1-2
D gene: -
clone size: few
V gene: TRBV6-1

CDR3 protein: CASSSNAEAFF
CDR3 DNA: TGTGCCAGCAGTTCGAACGCTGAAGCTTTCTTT
J gene: TRBJ1-1
D gene: -
clone size: -
V gene: TRBV6-4

CDR3 protein: CASSFVAGEDTQYF
CDR3 DNA: TGTGCCAGCAGTTTCGTTGCGGGAGAAGATACGCAGTATTTT
J gene: TRBJ2-3
D gene: TRBD2
clone size: few
V gene: TRBV27

CDR3 protein: CASGVAADYNSPLHF
CDR3 DNA: TGTGCCAGCGGCGTTGCGGCAGATTACAATTCACCCCTCCACTTT
J gene: TRBJ1-6
D gene: -
clone size: -
V gene: TRBV9

CDR3 protein: CATSATGADTQYF
CDR3 DNA: TGTGCCACCAGTGCTACAGGCGCAGATACGCAGTATTTT
J gene: TRBJ2-3
D gene: -
clone size: few
V gene: TRBV24-1

CDR3 protein: CSVDSQGKNTEAFF
CDR3 DNA: TGCAGCGTTGATTCCCAGGGGAAGAACACTGAAGCTTTCTTT
J gene: TRBJ1-1
D gene: -
clone size: -
V gene: TRBV29-1

CDR3 protein: CSANGGGKTQYF
CDR3 DNA: TGCAGTGCTAACGGGGGGGGGAAGACCCAGTACTTC
J gene: TRBJ2-5
D gene: TRBD2
clone size: many
V gene: TRBV20-1

CDR3 protein: CASSLTYETEAFF
CDR3 DNA: TGTGCCAGCAGCTTAACCTACGAAACTGAAGCTTTCTTT
J gene: TRBJ1-1
D gene: -
clone size: -
V gene: TRBV7-3